The 16 T cell receptor beta chains below come from one sample, sequenced in a study of T cells in Graves' hyperthyroidism and ophthalmopathy. The source material, RNA transcripts, was used to amplify TCR beta CDR3 regions. Primed by the HTBI set, a first-round RT-PCR was run on the TCR CDR3. Each CDR3 protein gets one entry after TCRdb re-called the multiplex PCR reads with MiXCR. The table includes around 690,000 distinct CDR3 sequences, roughly 20% detected once. Sample: blood. The receptor source for this set is a man in his thirties or forties with Graves' ophthalmopathy.

This clonotype was observed a handful of times. This chain connects TRBV5-4 to TRBJ2-5; TRBD2 matches 7 bases. Trimming removed 5 bases from V and 0 bases from J; junction bases left unmatched: 7. CDR1 and CDR2 (germline): SGHNT, YYREEE (reference sequence). This CDR3 is built from 15 residues. CDR3 loop: CASSGGTTYQETQYF. CDR3 bases: TGTGCCAGCAGTGGGGGGACTACGTACCAAGAGACCCAGTACTTC.

Many counts were recorded for this clonotype. The chain is built from TRBV6-5 and TRBJ1-1; perhaps TRBD1 as D (6 bases). In germline, CDR1 is MNHEY, CDR2 SVGAGI. CDR3 size: 17 residues. The V end was cut by 0 bases, the J end by 1 base, with 15 bases between. This CDR3 reads CASSYSMWGRENTEAFF. The CDR3 DNA is TGTGCCAGCAGTTACTCGATGTGGGGGCGAGAGAACACTGAAGCTTTCTTT.

There are a few counts of this clonotype. V usage is TRBV7-3 and J usage is TRBJ1-1; 9 positions agree with TRBD1. Germline trimming cut 4 bases from V and 8 bases from J; bases unmatched to any gene: 11. Germline V gene sequence: CDR1 SGHTA, CDR2 FQGTGA. The CDR3 has 15 residues. The CDR3 nucleotides are TGTGCCAGCAGCTCCGCCCCGGGACAGGGTTCGGAAGCTTTCTTT. Its protein product is CASSSAPGQGSEAFF.

The chain uses TRBV6-4 and TRBJ2-3; no reliable D call. Germline CDR1 is MRHNA and CDR2 is SNTAGT. The CDR3 length is 14 residues. The V and J ends lost 0 bases and 2 bases respectively, with 6 bases between them. CDR3 region: CASSDSLNTDTQYF. In DNA, the CDR3 is TGTGCCAGCAGTGACTCCCTCAACACAGATACGCAGTATTTT.

This clonotype was detected many times. The chain couples TRBV11-2 to TRBJ2-7; 10 bases line up with TRBD2. The V gene's germline CDR1 is SGHAT and CDR2 FQNNGV. V shed 3 bases, J shed 1 base, and the junction held 3 bases outside the gene matches. The CDR3 is 15 amino acids. CDR3 loop: CASSLRLAGSYEQYF. Written as DNA, the CDR3 is TGTGCCAGCAGCTTGAGACTAGCGGGTTCCTACGAGCAGTACTTC.

This chain uses TRBV6-1 with TRBJ2-7; D ambiguous. The length of the CDR3 is 13 residues. Deletions cut 7 bases from V and 1 base from J, with 11 bases between. Per the germline V gene, CDR1 is MNHNS and CDR2 is SASEGT. The CDR3 nucleotides are TGTGCCAGCACCGGGCACAATTCCTACGAGCAGTACTTC. Translated: CASTGHNSYEQYF.

This clonotype occurred a few times. This chain joins TRBV12-3 or TRBV12-4 and TRBJ1-3, with D tentatively TRBD1 (6 bases). Trimming stripped 3 bases from V and 4 bases from J, with 13 bases between. This CDR3 has 15 residues. The CDR3 loop reads CASSFGGTIGNTIYF. The CDR3 nucleotides are TGTGCCAGCAGTTTTGGCGGGACAATCGGAAACACCATATATTTT.

This clonotype has ten or more counts. The genes are TRBV3-2 and TRBJ1-1; the table names TRBD1, a call not compared with the DNA. TRBV3-2 is tagged as a pseudogene. CDR3 length equals 16 residues. The CDR3 DNA sequence: TGTGCCAGCAGCCAAGGTGACAGGGGGCGCCTAAATACGGCTTTCTTT. It translates to CASSQGDRGRLNTAFF.

The J gene is TRBJ2-1, the V gene TRBV7-9; D may be TRBD1 (5 bases). Germline V CDR1 and CDR2: SEHNR, FQNEAQ (reference sequence). Trimming took off 7 bases at V and 2 bases at J, with 12 bases between the two ends. This CDR3 has 14 amino acids. CDR3 region: CASIKGLPYNEQFF. The CDR3, as DNA: TGTGCCAGCATAAAGGGGCTTCCCTACAATGAGCAGTTCTTC.

This clonotype was recorded many times. For the CDR3, the DNA is TGTGCCAGCAGTTACCTAGTGAATGAGCAGTTCTTC. It codes for CASSYLVNEQFF. J is TRBJ2-1 and V is TRBV28, with D unresolved. Germline loops: CDR1 MDHEN, CDR2 SYDVKM. The V end was cut by 4 bases, the J end by 7 bases, with 8 bases between. The CDR3 has 12 residues.

This clonotype showed up just once. V is TRBV4-1 and J is TRBJ2-7; 11 positions match TRBD2. The V gene end was trimmed by 3 bases and the J gene end by 7 bases; junction bases not matched to a gene: 8. The germline V gene has CDR1 MGHRA and CDR2 YSYEKL. The CDR3 is made up of 15 amino acids. CDR3 nucleotides: TGCGCCAGCAGCCAGATTAGCGGGAGGGCATATGAGCAGTACTTC. This translates into CASSQISGRAYEQYF.

The chain combines TRBV7-9 with TRBJ2-5; D possibly corresponds to TRBD2 (6 bases). V was clipped by 0 bases and J by 5 bases, with 13 bases between them. The CDR3 is 15 residues long. Germline V gene sequence: CDR1 SEHNR, CDR2 FQNEAQ (reference sequence). CDR3 bases: TGTGCCAGCAGCTTAGCGGAGGGCCTAGGGGAGACCCAGTACTTC. This translates into CASSLAEGLGETQYF.

This sequence joins TRBV6-4 and TRBJ1-5; 7 bases agree with TRBD1. Germline V gives CDR1 MRHNA, CDR2 SNTAGT. The V segment lost 8 bases and the J segment 6 bases; nucleotides outside the gene matches: 4. This CDR3 contains 12 residues. In DNA form, the CDR3 reads TGTGCCAGCTTGACAGGGTTTCAGCCCCAGCATTTT. It is translated as CASLTGFQPQHF.

J is TRBJ1-5 and V is TRBV6-1; D gene uncertain. CDR1 and CDR2 from the germline V gene are MNHNS and SASEGT. The CDR3 is 11 residues long. Trimming took off 2 bases at V and 9 bases at J, with 5 bases between the two ends. The CDR3 region has the DNA TGTGCCAGCAGTGAACAGCTGCCCCAGCATTTT. It yields the protein CASSEQLPQHF.

The chain recombines TRBV11-2 with TRBJ1-6, with D possibly matching TRBD1 (5 bases). This CDR3 has 13 amino acids. The V end lost 8 bases, the J end lost 5 bases, and 10 bases lay between the germline ends. CDR1 and CDR2 (germline): SGHAT, FQNNGV. Here the CDR3 DNA reads TGTGCCAGCGTCCAGGGTCATAATTCACCCCTCCACTTT. It codes for CASVQGHNSPLHF.

This clonotype was counted at least ten times. The chain is built from TRBV28 and TRBJ2-7, with D maybe TRBD1 (6 bases). The CDR3 covers 19 residues. V was clipped by 5 bases and J by 0 bases, with 26 bases between them. Germline V lookup: CDR1 MDHEN, CDR2 SYDVKM. DNA for the CDR3: TGTGCCAGCAGTCCACGGCAGGGGACCCTCCGGGCCAGCTCCTACGAGCAGTACTTC. Its protein product is CASSPRQGTLRASSYEQYF.